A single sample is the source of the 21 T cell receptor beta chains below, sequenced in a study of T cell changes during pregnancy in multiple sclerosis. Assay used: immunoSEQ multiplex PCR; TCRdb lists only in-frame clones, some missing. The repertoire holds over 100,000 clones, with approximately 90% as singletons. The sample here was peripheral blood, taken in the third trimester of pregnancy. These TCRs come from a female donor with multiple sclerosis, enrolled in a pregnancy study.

The CDR3 nucleotides read TGTGCCAGCAGTGTAGAGTTGAACACTGAAGCTTTCTTT. This gives the protein CASSVELNTEAFF. The chain carries TRBV6-4 and TRBJ1-1; D uncertain. Per the germline V gene, CDR1 is MRHNA and CDR2 is SNTAGT. Trimming took 4 bases from V and 0 from J, leaving 6 bases between them. The CDR3 is 13 residues long.

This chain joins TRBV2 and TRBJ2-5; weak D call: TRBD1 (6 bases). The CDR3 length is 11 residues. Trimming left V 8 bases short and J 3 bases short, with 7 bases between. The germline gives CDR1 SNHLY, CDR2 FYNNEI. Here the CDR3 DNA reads TGTGCCAGCTCAGGGGAAGAGACCCAGTACTTC. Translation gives CASSGEETQYF. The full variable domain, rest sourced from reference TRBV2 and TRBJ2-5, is EPEVTQTPSHQVTQMGQEVILRCVPISNHLYFYWYRQILGQKVEFLVSFYNNEISEKSEIFDDQFSVERPDGSNFTLKIRSTKLEDSAMYFCASSGEETQYFGPGTRLLVL.

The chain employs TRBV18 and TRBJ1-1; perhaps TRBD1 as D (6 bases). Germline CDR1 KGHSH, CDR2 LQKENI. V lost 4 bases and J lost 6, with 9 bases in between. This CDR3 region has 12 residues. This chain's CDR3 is CASSRGGSEAFF. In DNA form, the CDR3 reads TGTGCCAGCTCACGAGGGGGATCTGAAGCTTTCTTT.

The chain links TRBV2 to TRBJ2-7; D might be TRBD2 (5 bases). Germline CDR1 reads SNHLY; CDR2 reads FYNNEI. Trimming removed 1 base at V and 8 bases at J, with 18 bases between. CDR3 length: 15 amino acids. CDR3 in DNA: TGTGCCAGCAGTGAAGGACTACCGGCTGCAAGGCAGCAGTACTTC. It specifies CASSEGLPAARQQYF.

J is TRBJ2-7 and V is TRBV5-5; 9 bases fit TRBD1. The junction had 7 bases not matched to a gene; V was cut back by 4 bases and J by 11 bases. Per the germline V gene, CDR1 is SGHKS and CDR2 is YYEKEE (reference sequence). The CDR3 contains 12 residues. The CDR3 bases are TGTGCCAGCAGCATCCTACAGGGGGCGGAGTACTTC. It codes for CASSILQGAEYF.

This CDR3 reads CAISESVGQGLYEQYF. The CDR3, as DNA: TGTGCCATCAGTGAGTCGGTAGGACAGGGCCTCTACGAGCAGTACTTC. The rearrangement uses TRBV10-3 and TRBJ2-7; the match to TRBD1 covers 8 bases. Germline CDR1 and CDR2: ENHRY and SYGVKD. CDR3 length: 16 amino acids. The trim removed 0 bases at V and 3 bases at J, leaving 7 bases unmatched.

The CDR3 DNA follows: TGTGCCTGGAGTGGCGGGGATAGTGAGCAGTTCTTC. Protein sequence: CAWSGGDSEQFF. The chain couples TRBV30 to TRBJ2-1, with D possibly matching TRBD2 (6 bases). CDR3 length equals 12 residues. Germline values: CDR1 GTSNPN, CDR2 SVGIG (reference sequence). Trimming pared 1 base from V and 9 bases from J, leaving 10 bases between.

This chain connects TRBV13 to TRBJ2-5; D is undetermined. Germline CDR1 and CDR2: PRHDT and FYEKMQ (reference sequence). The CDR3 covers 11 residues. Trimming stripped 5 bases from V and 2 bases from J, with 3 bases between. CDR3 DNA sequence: TGTGCCAGCAGCCAACAAGAGACCCAGTACTTC. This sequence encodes CASSQQETQYF.

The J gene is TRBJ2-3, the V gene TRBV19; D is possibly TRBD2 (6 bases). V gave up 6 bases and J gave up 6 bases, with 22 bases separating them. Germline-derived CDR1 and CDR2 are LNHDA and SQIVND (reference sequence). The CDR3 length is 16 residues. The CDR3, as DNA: TGTGCCAGTAGCCCGGCGGGCGGAACTCGGGGGGATACGCAGTATTTT. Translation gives CASSPAGGTRGDTQYF.

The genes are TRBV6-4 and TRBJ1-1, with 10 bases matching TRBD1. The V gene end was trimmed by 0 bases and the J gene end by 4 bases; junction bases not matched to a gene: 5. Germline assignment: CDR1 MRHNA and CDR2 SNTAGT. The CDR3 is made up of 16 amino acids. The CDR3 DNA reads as TGTGCCAGCAGTGACTCCCCGGGACAGGGGATCACTGAAGCTTTCTTT. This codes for CASSDSPGQGITEAFF.

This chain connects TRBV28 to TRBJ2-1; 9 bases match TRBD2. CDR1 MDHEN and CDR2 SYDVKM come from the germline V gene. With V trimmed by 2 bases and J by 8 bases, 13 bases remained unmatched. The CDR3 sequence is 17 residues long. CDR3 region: CASSLAGLSGSGYEQFF. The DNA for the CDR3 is TGTGCCAGCAGTTTAGCTGGTCTTAGCGGGAGTGGGTATGAGCAGTTCTTC.

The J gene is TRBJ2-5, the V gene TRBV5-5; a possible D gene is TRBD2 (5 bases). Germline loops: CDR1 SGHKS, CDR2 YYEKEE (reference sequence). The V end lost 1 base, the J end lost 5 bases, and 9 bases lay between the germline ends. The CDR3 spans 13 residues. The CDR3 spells CASSLRGGETQYF. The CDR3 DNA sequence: TGTGCCAGCAGCTTGAGAGGAGGTGAGACCCAGTACTTC.

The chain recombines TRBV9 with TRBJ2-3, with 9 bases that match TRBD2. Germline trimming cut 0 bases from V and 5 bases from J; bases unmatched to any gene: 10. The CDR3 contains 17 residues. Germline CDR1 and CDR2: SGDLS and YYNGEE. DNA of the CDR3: TGTGCCAGCAGCGTAGCTGGAGGCGGGGGGGTTGGAGATACGCAGTATTTT. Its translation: CASSVAGGGGVGDTQYF.

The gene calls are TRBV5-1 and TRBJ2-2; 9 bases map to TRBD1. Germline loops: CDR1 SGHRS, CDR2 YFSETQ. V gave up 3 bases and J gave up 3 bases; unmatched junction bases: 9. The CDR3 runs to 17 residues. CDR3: CASSSGDRVVDTGELFF. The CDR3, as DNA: TGCGCCAGCAGCTCCGGGGACAGGGTCGTGGACACCGGGGAGCTGTTTTTT.

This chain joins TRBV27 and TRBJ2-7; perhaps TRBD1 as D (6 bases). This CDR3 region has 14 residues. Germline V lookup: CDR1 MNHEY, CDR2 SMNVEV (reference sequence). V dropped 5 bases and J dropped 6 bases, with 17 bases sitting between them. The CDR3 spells CASSILRGLGEQYF. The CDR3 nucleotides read TGTGCCAGCAGTATCCTCAGGGGTCTAGGCGAGCAGTACTTC.

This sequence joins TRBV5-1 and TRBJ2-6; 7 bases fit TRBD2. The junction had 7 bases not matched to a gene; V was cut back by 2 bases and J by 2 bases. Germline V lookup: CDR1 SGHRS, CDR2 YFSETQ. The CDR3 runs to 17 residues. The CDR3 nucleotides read TGCGCCAGCAGCTTAGGACTAGTGTTTACTGGGGCCAACGTCCTGACTTTC. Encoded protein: CASSLGLVFTGANVLTF.

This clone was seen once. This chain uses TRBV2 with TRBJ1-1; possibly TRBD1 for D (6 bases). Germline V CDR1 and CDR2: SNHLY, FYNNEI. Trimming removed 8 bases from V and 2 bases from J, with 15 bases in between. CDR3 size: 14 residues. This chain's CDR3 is CASCLQGPNTEAFF. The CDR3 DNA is TGTGCCAGCTGTCTACAGGGACCCAACACTGAAGCTTTCTTT.

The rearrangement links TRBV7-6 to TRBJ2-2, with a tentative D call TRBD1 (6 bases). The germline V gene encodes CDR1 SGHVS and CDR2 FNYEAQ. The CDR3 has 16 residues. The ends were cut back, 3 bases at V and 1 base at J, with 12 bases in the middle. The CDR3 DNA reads TGTGCCAGCAGCTTGGGGGCAGGACTGAACACCGGGGAGCTGTTTTTT. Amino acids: CASSLGAGLNTGELFF.

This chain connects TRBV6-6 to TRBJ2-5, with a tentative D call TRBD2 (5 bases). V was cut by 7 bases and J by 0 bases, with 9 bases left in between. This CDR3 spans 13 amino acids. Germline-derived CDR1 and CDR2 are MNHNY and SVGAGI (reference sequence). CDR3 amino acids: CASMTGNQETQYF. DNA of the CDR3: TGTGCCAGCATGACCGGGAACCAAGAGACCCAGTACTTC.

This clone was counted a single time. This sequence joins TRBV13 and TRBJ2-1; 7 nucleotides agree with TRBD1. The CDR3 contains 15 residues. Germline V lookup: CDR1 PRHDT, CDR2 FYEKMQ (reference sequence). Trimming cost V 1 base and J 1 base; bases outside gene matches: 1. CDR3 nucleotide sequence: TGTGCCAGCAGCTTAGACAGGGGTTCCTACAATGAGCAGTTCTTC. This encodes CASSLDRGSYNEQFF.

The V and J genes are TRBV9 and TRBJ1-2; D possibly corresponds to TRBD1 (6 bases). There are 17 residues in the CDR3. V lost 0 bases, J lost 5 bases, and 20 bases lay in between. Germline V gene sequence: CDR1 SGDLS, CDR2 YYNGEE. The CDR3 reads CASSVGSGGAGVYGYTF. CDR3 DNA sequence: TGTGCCAGCAGCGTAGGATCTGGGGGCGCGGGTGTTTATGGCTACACCTTC.